This T cell receptor (beta chain) stems from a study of PD-L1 blockade in urothelial cancer. On the study more broadly: Prior exposure to chemotherapy in patients amounted to 0 to 3 regimens received.

Study-level points and caveats: Pretreatment blood TCR clonality under the median forecast improved survival.

The CDR3 extends over 17 amino acids. From germline, CDR1 is SGDLS and CDR2 YYNGEE. V gave up 0 bases and J gave up 9 bases, with 25 bases separating them. Only in-frame clones appear in the TCRdb table, and some are missing; sequencing was by immunoSEQ multiplex PCR. This table has some 90,000 clones, 89% appearing once. Time point indicated: pretreatment peripheral blood. Patients suffered from locally advanced or metastatic urothelial carcinoma. Points on this clone: Its antigen is as yet unknown.

This clonotype originated in an elderly woman with urothelial cancer. The chain employs TRBV9 and TRBJ2-7, with a tentative D call TRBD2 (5 bases). This sample comprised PBMCs, obtained around atezolizumab (anti-PD-L1) treatment. CDR3 in DNA: TGTGCCAGCAGCGTAGGAAGAGGAGCGACGGTTAACGAGGGGCAGTACTTC. This encodes CASSVGRGATVNEGQYF. Full variable domain (outside the CDR3, taken from reference TRBV9 and TRBJ2-7): DSGVTQTPKHLITATGQRVTLRCSPRSGDLSVYWYQQSLDQGLQFLIQYYNGEERAKGNILERFSAQQFPDLHSELNLSSLELGDSALYFCASSVGRGATVNEGQYFGPGTRLTVT.